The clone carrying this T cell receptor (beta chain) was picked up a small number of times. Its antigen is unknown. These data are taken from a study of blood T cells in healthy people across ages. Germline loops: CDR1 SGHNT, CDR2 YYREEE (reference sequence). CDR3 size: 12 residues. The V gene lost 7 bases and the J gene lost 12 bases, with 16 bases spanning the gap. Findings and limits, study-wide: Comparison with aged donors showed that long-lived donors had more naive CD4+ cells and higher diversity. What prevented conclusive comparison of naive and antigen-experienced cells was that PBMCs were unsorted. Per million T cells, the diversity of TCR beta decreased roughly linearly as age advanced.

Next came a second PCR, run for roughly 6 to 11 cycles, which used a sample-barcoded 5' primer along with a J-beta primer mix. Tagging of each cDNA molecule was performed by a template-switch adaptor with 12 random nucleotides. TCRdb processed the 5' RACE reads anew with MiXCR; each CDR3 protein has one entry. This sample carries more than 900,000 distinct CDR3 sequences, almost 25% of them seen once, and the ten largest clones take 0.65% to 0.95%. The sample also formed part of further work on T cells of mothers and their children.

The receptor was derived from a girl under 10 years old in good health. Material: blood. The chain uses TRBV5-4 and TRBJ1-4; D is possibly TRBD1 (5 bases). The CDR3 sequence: CASYRLGEELFF. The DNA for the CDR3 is TGTGCCAGCTACCGCTTAGGGGAGGAACTGTTTTTT.